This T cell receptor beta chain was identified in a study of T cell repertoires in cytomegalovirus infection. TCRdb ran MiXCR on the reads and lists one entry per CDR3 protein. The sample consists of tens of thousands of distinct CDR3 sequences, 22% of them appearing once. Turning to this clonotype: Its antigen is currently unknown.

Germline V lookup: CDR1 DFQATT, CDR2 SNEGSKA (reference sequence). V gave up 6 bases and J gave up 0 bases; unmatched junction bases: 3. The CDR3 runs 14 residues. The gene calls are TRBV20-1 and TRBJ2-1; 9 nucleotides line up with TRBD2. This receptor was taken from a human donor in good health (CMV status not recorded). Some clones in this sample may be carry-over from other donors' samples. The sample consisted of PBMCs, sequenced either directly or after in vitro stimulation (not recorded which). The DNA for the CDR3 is TGCAGTGCGAGACTAGCGGCCTCCTACAATGAGCAGTTCTTC. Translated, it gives CSARLAASYNEQFF.